This TCR beta chain was captured in a study of cytomegalovirus exposure and HLA in healthy donors. PCR used 60 Vbeta primers and 13 Jbeta primers. The protocol was immunoSEQ multiplex PCR, while the TCRdb copy is restricted to in-frame clones and leaves out a portion. In the table there are 190,000 or so clones, about four fifths of which are singletons. Germline lookup yields CDR1 MNHNY and CDR2 SVGAGI (reference sequence). The CDR3 totals 15 residues. V was clipped by 6 bases and J by 6 bases; unmatched bases: 13. A few counts support this clone. The antigen is not known. Overall study findings and caveats: Only CMV serostatus was available as immune exposure information.

J is TRBJ1-1 and V is TRBV6-6; 7 bases align to TRBD1. The sequenced material came from PBMCs. The clonotype comes from a woman in her forties or fifties in good health and CMV-seropositive. The CDR3 DNA follows: TGTGCCAGCAGGAGACAGGGTGGAGTGAGCGCTGAAGCTTTCTTT. Amino acid sequence: CASRRQGGVSAEAFF.